Listed below are T cell receptor beta chains from one sample, sequenced in a study of OX40 agonist ivuxolimab in advanced cancers. Produced via immunoSEQ multiplex PCR; TCRdb's table is partial and in-frame only. The table has roughly 11,000 clones, 86% seen once; the top ten hold almost 30%. Sequenced here: CD4+ or CD8+ T cells sorted from blood, sampled in a trial of the OX40 agonist ivuxolimab. Receptor source: an adult with an advanced solid tumor such as melanoma, head and neck, liver or kidney cancer. The CDR3 runs from the conserved cysteine through the conserved F or W. D genes are given only for firm matches. Some rows have no size entry. The others give once, few or many, or a class for an expanded clone.

j_gene: TRBJ2-3
d_gene: TRBD2
v_gene: TRBV18
abundance: -
CDR3nt: TGTGCCAGCTCATCTCTAGCGGGGGCTAGCACAGATACGCAGTATTTT
CDR3aa: CASSSLAGASTDTQYF

j_gene: TRBJ1-6
d_gene: -
v_gene: TRBV27
abundance: few
CDR3nt: TGTGCCAGCAGTTTATCGGCAGGGGAAGGTTCACCCCTCCACTTT
CDR3aa: CASSLSAGEGSPLHF

j_gene: TRBJ1-1
d_gene: -
v_gene: TRBV4-3
abundance: -
CDR3nt: TGCGCCAGCAGCCAAGGGAACACTGAAGCTTTCTTT
CDR3aa: CASSQGNTEAFF

j_gene: TRBJ2-2
d_gene: -
v_gene: TRBV5-1
abundance: -
CDR3nt: TGCGCCAGCAGCTTGGCACAGACAGGCACCGGGGAGCTGTTTTTT
CDR3aa: CASSLAQTGTGELFF

j_gene: TRBJ2-3
d_gene: -
v_gene: TRBV29-1
abundance: -
CDR3nt: TGCAGCGTTGGGGTAGGGGTCACAGATACGCAGTATTTT
CDR3aa: CSVGVGVTDTQYF

j_gene: TRBJ2-5
d_gene: -
v_gene: TRBV28
abundance: -
CDR3nt: TGTGCCAGCAATGGATGGTCCGGCGAGACCCAGTACTTC
CDR3aa: CASNGWSGETQYF

j_gene: TRBJ2-7
d_gene: TRBD2
v_gene: TRBV6-4
abundance: -
CDR3nt: TGTGCCAGCAGTGACTCCCTAGCGGGCGAGCAGTACTTC
CDR3aa: CASSDSLAGEQYF

j_gene: TRBJ2-3
d_gene: -
v_gene: TRBV9
abundance: -
CDR3nt: TGTGCCAGCAGCGTTGGTGGAGTGGACACAGATACGCAGTATTTT
CDR3aa: CASSVGGVDTDTQYF

j_gene: TRBJ2-3
d_gene: TRBD2
v_gene: TRBV4-3
abundance: -
CDR3nt: TGCGCCAGCAGCCAAGGATCTAGCGGGAATCCACAACCTACAGATACGCAGTATTTT
CDR3aa: CASSQGSSGNPQPTDTQYF

j_gene: TRBJ2-1
d_gene: -
v_gene: TRBV14
abundance: -
CDR3nt: TGTGCCAGCAGCCGTACAGGGAGCTCCTACAATGAGCAGTTCTTC
CDR3aa: CASSRTGSSYNEQFF

j_gene: TRBJ2-7
d_gene: TRBD2
v_gene: TRBV28
abundance: -
CDR3nt: TGTGCCAGCAGTTTCATGACTAGCGGAGGGGGTTACGAGCAGTACTTC
CDR3aa: CASSFMTSGGGYEQYF

j_gene: TRBJ2-7
d_gene: -
v_gene: TRBV18
abundance: -
CDR3nt: TGTGCCAGCTCACCGGCAGGTAGCTCCTACGAGCAGTACTTC
CDR3aa: CASSPAGSSYEQYF

j_gene: TRBJ2-1
d_gene: TRBD1
v_gene: TRBV7-2
abundance: once
CDR3nt: TGTGCCAGCAGCCGGACCAGACCGGGACAGGGGACAGGGGAGCAGTTCTTC
CDR3aa: CASSRTRPGQGTGEQFF

j_gene: TRBJ1-5
d_gene: -
v_gene: TRBV13
abundance: -
CDR3nt: TGTGCCAGCAGCTTAGGTAGCAATCAGCCCCAGCATTTT
CDR3aa: CASSLGSNQPQHF

j_gene: TRBJ2-7
d_gene: TRBD2
v_gene: TRBV4-2
abundance: -
CDR3nt: TGTGCCAGCAGCCAATTAGCGGGGGGGGTCTACGAGCAGTACTTC
CDR3aa: CASSQLAGGVYEQYF

j_gene: TRBJ2-7
d_gene: -
v_gene: TRBV5-4
abundance: few
CDR3nt: TGTGCCAGCAGCCCGACTGTAAGCAGCTCCTACGAGCAGTACTTC
CDR3aa: CASSPTVSSSYEQYF

j_gene: TRBJ2-7
d_gene: TRBD1
v_gene: TRBV29-1
abundance: once
CDR3nt: TGCAGCGCTGGACAGGGGGCAGAGTACGAGCAGTACTTC
CDR3aa: CSAGQGAEYEQYF

j_gene: TRBJ1-3
d_gene: TRBD1
v_gene: TRBV5-1
abundance: once
CDR3nt: TGCGCCAGCAGCCCGGTCCAGGGGGAAAACACCATATATTTT
CDR3aa: CASSPVQGENTIYF

j_gene: TRBJ2-1
d_gene: -
v_gene: TRBV5-5
abundance: -
CDR3nt: TGTGCCAGCAGCTTGAGGGACGGTACCTCTTCCTACAATGAGCAGTTCTTC
CDR3aa: CASSLRDGTSSYNEQFF

j_gene: TRBJ2-3
d_gene: -
v_gene: TRBV7-8
abundance: -
CDR3nt: TGTGCCAGCAGTCTCGGTGTGGGGGGCCCAGATACGCAGTATTTT
CDR3aa: CASSLGVGGPDTQYF

j_gene: TRBJ2-5
d_gene: TRBD1
v_gene: TRBV11-2
abundance: -
CDR3nt: TGTGCCAGCAGCTACGGGACAGCACAAGAGACCCAGTACTTC
CDR3aa: CASSYGTAQETQYF

j_gene: TRBJ2-2
d_gene: -
v_gene: TRBV2
abundance: -
CDR3nt: TGTGCCAGCAGTGAAAATGGGGGTCGGAACACCGGGGAGCTGTTTTTT
CDR3aa: CASSENGGRNTGELFF

j_gene: TRBJ2-7
d_gene: -
v_gene: TRBV29-1
abundance: once
CDR3nt: TGCAGCGTTGAAGGTTGGACACCTAATTACGAGCAGTACTTC
CDR3aa: CSVEGWTPNYEQYF

j_gene: TRBJ1-4
d_gene: -
v_gene: TRBV30
abundance: -
CDR3nt: TGTGCCTGGAGTTACTCCAGGCTAGGCGAAAAACTGTTTTTT
CDR3aa: CAWSYSRLGEKLFF

j_gene: TRBJ2-3
d_gene: TRBD2
v_gene: TRBV7-9
abundance: -
CDR3nt: TGTGCCAGCAGCTTAGGGACTAGCCCGCAGTATTTT
CDR3aa: CASSLGTSPQYF

j_gene: TRBJ2-7
d_gene: -
v_gene: TRBV13
abundance: few
CDR3nt: TGTGCCAGCAGCTTAGATCGGGGGTACGAGCAGTACTTC
CDR3aa: CASSLDRGYEQYF

j_gene: TRBJ2-5
d_gene: -
v_gene: TRBV5-1
abundance: -
CDR3nt: TGCGCCAGCAGCTTGGGGGACGGGAAGACCCAGTACTTC
CDR3aa: CASSLGDGKTQYF

j_gene: TRBJ2-5
d_gene: -
v_gene: TRBV15
abundance: once
CDR3nt: TGTGCCACCAGCGTCAAGACTGGGATCGGTGAGACCCAGTACTTC
CDR3aa: CATSVKTGIGETQYF

j_gene: TRBJ2-7
d_gene: -
v_gene: TRBV4-3
abundance: -
CDR3nt: TGCGCCAGCAGCCAAGGTCGGGAGCAGTACTTC
CDR3aa: CASSQGREQYF

j_gene: TRBJ2-6
d_gene: -
v_gene: TRBV4-3
abundance: -
CDR3nt: TGCGCCAGCAGCCAAGACTCTGGGGCCAACGTCCTGACTTTC
CDR3aa: CASSQDSGANVLTF

j_gene: TRBJ2-5
d_gene: -
v_gene: TRBV7-9
abundance: few
CDR3nt: TGTGCCAGCAGCCCTCCGGTTAGGGAGACCCAGTACTTC
CDR3aa: CASSPPVRETQYF

j_gene: TRBJ2-7
d_gene: -
v_gene: TRBV28
abundance: once
CDR3nt: TGTGCCAGCAGTTTCACAAATACCTACGAGCAGTACTTC
CDR3aa: CASSFTNTYEQYF

j_gene: TRBJ2-6
d_gene: -
v_gene: TRBV30
abundance: -
CDR3nt: TGTGCCTGGAGTCCCAACTCTGGGGCCAACGTCCTGACTTTC
CDR3aa: CAWSPNSGANVLTF

j_gene: TRBJ2-1
d_gene: TRBD2
v_gene: TRBV7-3
abundance: once
CDR3nt: TGTGCCAGCAGCTTGATCGCTAGCGGGGGGTTCAATGAGCAGTTCTTC
CDR3aa: CASSLIASGGFNEQFF

j_gene: TRBJ2-1
d_gene: -
v_gene: TRBV2
abundance: once
CDR3nt: TGTGCCAGCAGTGGGGACACGAGCTCCTACAATGAGCAGTTCTTC
CDR3aa: CASSGDTSSYNEQFF

j_gene: TRBJ2-3
d_gene: -
v_gene: TRBV19
abundance: -
CDR3nt: TGTGCCAGTAGTATACTCCGGCAAGGGTCCTTCCCCGCAGATACGCAGTATTTT
CDR3aa: CASSILRQGSFPADTQYF

j_gene: TRBJ2-1
d_gene: TRBD2
v_gene: TRBV4-2
abundance: -
CDR3nt: TGTGCCAGCAGCCAAGGGAGCGGGGGGGAATACAATGAGCAGTTCTTC
CDR3aa: CASSQGSGGEYNEQFF

j_gene: TRBJ1-2
d_gene: -
v_gene: TRBV14
abundance: -
CDR3nt: TGTGCCAGCAGCCAAGGGTTCGGAACTAACTATGGCTACACCTTC
CDR3aa: CASSQGFGTNYGYTF

j_gene: TRBJ2-1
d_gene: -
v_gene: TRBV5-1
abundance: -
CDR3nt: TGCGCCAGCAGCTTGGATTTGCCGGCGGGGAATGAGCAGTTCTTC
CDR3aa: CASSLDLPAGNEQFF

j_gene: TRBJ2-7
d_gene: -
v_gene: TRBV5-1
abundance: -
CDR3nt: TGCGCCAGCACCCCCGCGGGCCCAGGGGAGCAGTACTTC
CDR3aa: CASTPAGPGEQYF

j_gene: TRBJ2-3
d_gene: TRBD2
v_gene: TRBV6-4
abundance: -
CDR3nt: TGTGCCAGCAGTCTTAGCGGGAGCGCAGATACGCAGTATTTT
CDR3aa: CASSLSGSADTQYF

j_gene: TRBJ2-7
d_gene: TRBD1
v_gene: TRBV4-3
abundance: medium-sized
CDR3nt: TGCGCCAGCAGCCAAGTGGACAGGGCCTATGACGAGCAGTACTTC
CDR3aa: CASSQVDRAYDEQYF

j_gene: TRBJ1-1
d_gene: -
v_gene: TRBV4-2
abundance: -
CDR3nt: TGTGCCAGCAGCCCTCTCCTTAGGGACACTGAAGCTTTCTTT
CDR3aa: CASSPLLRDTEAFF

j_gene: TRBJ1-5
d_gene: -
v_gene: TRBV7-6
abundance: -
CDR3nt: TGTGCCAGCAGCCCCGGACAGAATCAGCCCCAGCATTTT
CDR3aa: CASSPGQNQPQHF

j_gene: TRBJ2-4
d_gene: -
v_gene: TRBV28
abundance: -
CDR3nt: TGTGCCAGCTCCATCGGGGTATCAGCCAAAAACATTCAGTACTTC
CDR3aa: CASSIGVSAKNIQYF

j_gene: TRBJ2-1
d_gene: -
v_gene: TRBV30
abundance: -
CDR3nt: TGTGCCTGGAGTGCCTGGAGCTCCTACAATGAGCAGTTCTTC
CDR3aa: CAWSAWSSYNEQFF

j_gene: TRBJ2-7
d_gene: TRBD1
v_gene: TRBV9
abundance: -
CDR3nt: TGTGCCAGCAGCCCACGGACAGGGGTGAGCGAGCAGTACTTC
CDR3aa: CASSPRTGVSEQYF

j_gene: TRBJ1-2
d_gene: -
v_gene: TRBV27
abundance: -
CDR3nt: TGTGCCAGCAGTTTATCTGGGGGCAATAACAACTATGGCTACACCTTC
CDR3aa: CASSLSGGNNNYGYTF

j_gene: TRBJ2-7
d_gene: TRBD2
v_gene: TRBV29-1
abundance: once
CDR3nt: TGCAGCGTTGAATCTAGCGGTTACGAGCAGTACTTC
CDR3aa: CSVESSGYEQYF

j_gene: TRBJ2-7
d_gene: -
v_gene: TRBV28
abundance: -
CDR3nt: TGTGCCATCCAGTTCAGAGACCGGAGCTACGAGCAGTACTTC
CDR3aa: CAIQFRDRSYEQYF

j_gene: TRBJ2-1
d_gene: -
v_gene: TRBV6-5
abundance: -
CDR3nt: TGTGCCAGCAGTCCCGGGGGTTGGGAGCAGTTCTTC
CDR3aa: CASSPGGWEQFF

j_gene: TRBJ2-5
d_gene: -
v_gene: TRBV9
abundance: -
CDR3nt: TGTGCCAGCAGCTTATCCGGGACGGCCAGGGAAGAGACCCAGTACTTC
CDR3aa: CASSLSGTAREETQYF

j_gene: TRBJ2-7
d_gene: TRBD1
v_gene: TRBV28
abundance: -
CDR3nt: TGTGCCAGCAGTTTACCAGGGACAGGGGGATCTGAGGAGCAGTACTTC
CDR3aa: CASSLPGTGGSEEQYF

j_gene: TRBJ1-1
d_gene: TRBD1
v_gene: TRBV7-6
abundance: -
CDR3nt: TGTGCCAGCAGCTTCGGACAGGGGAGGACTGAAGCTTTCTTT
CDR3aa: CASSFGQGRTEAFF

j_gene: TRBJ2-3
d_gene: TRBD2
v_gene: TRBV10-2
abundance: -
CDR3nt: TGCGCCAGCAGCGTACTAGCGGGGGACACAGATACGCAGTATTTT
CDR3aa: CASSVLAGDTDTQYF

j_gene: TRBJ2-7
d_gene: TRBD1
v_gene: TRBV9
abundance: -
CDR3nt: TGTGCCAGCAGCCCAGAGGGACAGGGGGCGAACGAGCAGTACTTC
CDR3aa: CASSPEGQGANEQYF

j_gene: TRBJ1-1
d_gene: -
v_gene: TRBV5-1
abundance: -
CDR3nt: TGCGCCAGCAGCTTGTTCGGTACCTCGGACACTGAAGCTTTCTTT
CDR3aa: CASSLFGTSDTEAFF